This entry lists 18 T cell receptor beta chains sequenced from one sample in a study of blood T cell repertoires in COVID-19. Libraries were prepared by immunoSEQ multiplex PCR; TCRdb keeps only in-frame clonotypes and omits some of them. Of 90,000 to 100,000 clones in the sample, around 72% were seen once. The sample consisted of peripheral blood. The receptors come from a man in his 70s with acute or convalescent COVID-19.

CDR3 coding DNA: TGTGCCAGCAGTCCACCAACGGGGTTGGCCTATGGCTACACCTTC. Translated, it gives CASSPPTGLAYGYTF. V usage is TRBV28 and J usage is TRBJ1-2, with no clear D. This CDR3 has 15 residues. From germline, CDR1 is MDHEN and CDR2 SYDVKM. Trimming took 5 bases from V and 4 from J, leaving 17 bases between them.

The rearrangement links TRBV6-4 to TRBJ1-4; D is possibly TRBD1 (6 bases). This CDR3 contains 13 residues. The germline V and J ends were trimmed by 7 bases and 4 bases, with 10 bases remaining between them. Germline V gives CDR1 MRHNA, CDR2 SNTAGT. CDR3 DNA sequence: TGTGCCAGCAAGGACAGCGGTAATGAAAAACTGTTTTTT. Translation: CASKDSGNEKLFF.

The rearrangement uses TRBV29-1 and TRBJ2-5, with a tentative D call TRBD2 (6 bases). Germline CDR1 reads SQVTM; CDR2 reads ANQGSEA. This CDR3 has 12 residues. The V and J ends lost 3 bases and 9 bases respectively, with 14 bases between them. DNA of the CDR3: TGCAGCGTTGAGAGCAACCCGGGGGCCCAGTACTTC. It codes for CSVESNPGAQYF.

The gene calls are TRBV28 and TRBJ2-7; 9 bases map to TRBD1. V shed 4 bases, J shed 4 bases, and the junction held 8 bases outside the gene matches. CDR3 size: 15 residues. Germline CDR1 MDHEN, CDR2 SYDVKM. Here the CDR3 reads CASSSGTGYRYEQYF. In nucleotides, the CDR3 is TGTGCCAGCAGTTCCGGGACAGGGTATCGGTACGAGCAGTACTTC.

The CDR3 loop reads CASSYLAGIHNEQFF. The CDR3 nucleotides are TGTGCCAGCAGTTACTTGGCGGGAATACACAATGAGCAGTTCTTC. The J gene is TRBJ2-1, the V gene TRBV6-5; maybe TRBD2 (6 bases). From germline, CDR1 is MNHEY and CDR2 SVGAGI. This CDR3 region has 15 residues. V was cut by 1 base and J by 5 bases, with 12 bases left in between.

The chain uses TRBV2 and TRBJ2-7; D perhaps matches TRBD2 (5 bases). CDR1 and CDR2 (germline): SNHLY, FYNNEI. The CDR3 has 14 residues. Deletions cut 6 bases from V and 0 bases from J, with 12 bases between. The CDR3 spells CASSGLESSYEQYF. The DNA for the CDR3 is TGTGCCAGCAGCGGACTGGAGAGCTCCTACGAGCAGTACTTC.

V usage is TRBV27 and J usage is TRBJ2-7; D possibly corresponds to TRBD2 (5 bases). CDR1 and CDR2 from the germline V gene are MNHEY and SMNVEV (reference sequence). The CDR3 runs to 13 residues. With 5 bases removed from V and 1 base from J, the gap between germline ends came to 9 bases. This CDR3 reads CASSGPGSYEQYF. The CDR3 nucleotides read TGTGCCAGCAGTGGGCCGGGGTCCTACGAGCAGTACTTC.

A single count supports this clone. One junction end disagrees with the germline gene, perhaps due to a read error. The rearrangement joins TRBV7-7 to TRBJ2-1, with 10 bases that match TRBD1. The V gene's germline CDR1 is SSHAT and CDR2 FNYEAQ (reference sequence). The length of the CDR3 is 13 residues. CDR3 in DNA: TGTGCTAGCAGCTCGGGACAGGGGAATGAGCAGTTCTTC. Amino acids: CASSSGQGNEQFF.

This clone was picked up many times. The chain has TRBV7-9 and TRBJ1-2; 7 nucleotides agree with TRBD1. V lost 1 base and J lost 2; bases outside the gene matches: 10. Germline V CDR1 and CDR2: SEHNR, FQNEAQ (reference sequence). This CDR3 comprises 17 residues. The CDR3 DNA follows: TGTGCCAGCAGCTTAGTGGCAGGGGGTAAGTGGAACTATGGCTACACCTTC. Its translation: CASSLVAGGKWNYGYTF.

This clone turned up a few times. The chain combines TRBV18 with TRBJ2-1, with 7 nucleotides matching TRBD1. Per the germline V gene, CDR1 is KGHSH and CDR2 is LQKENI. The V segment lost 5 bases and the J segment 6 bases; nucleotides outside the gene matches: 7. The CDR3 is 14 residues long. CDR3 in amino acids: CASSESGTANEQFF. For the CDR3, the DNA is TGTGCCAGCTCAGAATCCGGGACAGCCAATGAGCAGTTCTTC.

The CDR3 DNA is TGTGCCAGCTCACACACTAGCGAATACAATGAGCAGTTCTTC. Protein: CASSHTSEYNEQFF. J is TRBJ2-1 and V is TRBV18; 7 nucleotides agree with TRBD2. The CDR3 is 14 residues long. CDR1 and CDR2 (germline): KGHSH, LQKENI. The V gene end was trimmed by 4 bases and the J gene end by 4 bases; junction bases not matched to a gene: 4.

The CDR3 loop is CASSDSRGTEAFF. CDR3 DNA: TGTGCCAGCAGTGACTCTCGGGGCACTGAAGCTTTCTTT. This chain connects TRBV6-4 to TRBJ1-1; D ambiguous. The CDR3 has 13 amino acids. The V end was cut by 0 bases, the J end by 4 bases, with 6 bases between. Per germline, CDR1 MRHNA and CDR2 SNTAGT.

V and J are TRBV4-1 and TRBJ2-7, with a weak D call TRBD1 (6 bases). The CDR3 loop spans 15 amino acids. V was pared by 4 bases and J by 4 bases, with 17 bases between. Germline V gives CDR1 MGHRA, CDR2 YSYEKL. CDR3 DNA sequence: TGCGCCAGCAGCCCAGGGCGGACAGTGACTTACGAGCAGTACTTC. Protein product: CASSPGRTVTYEQYF.

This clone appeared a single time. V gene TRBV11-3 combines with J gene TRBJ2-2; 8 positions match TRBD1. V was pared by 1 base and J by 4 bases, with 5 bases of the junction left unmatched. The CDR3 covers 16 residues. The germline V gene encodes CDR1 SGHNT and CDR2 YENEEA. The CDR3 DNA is TGTGCCAGCAGCTTAGGACAGGGGAGGAGCACCGGGGAGCTGTTTTTT. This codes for CASSLGQGRSTGELFF.

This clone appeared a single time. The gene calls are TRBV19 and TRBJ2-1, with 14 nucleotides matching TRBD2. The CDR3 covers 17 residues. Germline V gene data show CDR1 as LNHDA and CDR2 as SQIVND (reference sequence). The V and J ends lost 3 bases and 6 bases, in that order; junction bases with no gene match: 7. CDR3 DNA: TGTGCCAGTAGTATCGAGGGACTAGCGGGAGCTCCCAATGAGCAGTTCTTC. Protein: CASSIEGLAGAPNEQFF.

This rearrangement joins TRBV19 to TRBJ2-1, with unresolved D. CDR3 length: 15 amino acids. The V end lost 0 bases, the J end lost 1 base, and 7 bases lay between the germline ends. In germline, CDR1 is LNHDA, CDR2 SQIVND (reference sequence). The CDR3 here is CASSIESRSYNEQFF. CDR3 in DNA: TGTGCCAGTAGTATAGAATCGAGATCCTACAATGAGCAGTTCTTC.

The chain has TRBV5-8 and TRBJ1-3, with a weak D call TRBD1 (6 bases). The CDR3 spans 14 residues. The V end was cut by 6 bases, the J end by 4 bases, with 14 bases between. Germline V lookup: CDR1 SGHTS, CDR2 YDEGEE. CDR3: CASTLRTVGNTIYF. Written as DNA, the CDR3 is TGTGCCAGCACCCTGAGGACAGTAGGAAACACCATATATTTT.

This CDR3 is CASNQGQGGGYTF. For the CDR3, the DNA is TGTGCCAGCAACCAAGGGCAGGGGGGAGGCTACACCTTC. This sequence joins TRBV6-5 and TRBJ1-2; 7 nucleotides align to TRBD1. Trimming took 7 bases from V and 8 from J; bases not matched to a gene: 10. Germline V gives CDR1 MNHEY, CDR2 SVGAGI. The CDR3 runs 13 residues.